Here is one T cell receptor (beta chain) with its context. The sample is drawn from a study of blood T cell repertoires in COVID-19. Study summary: Samples representing acute and convalescent COVID-19 were sourced from the United States, Italy and Spain. T cells, B-cell-depleted T cells, or PBMCs supplied cDNA or gDNA.

In germline, CDR1 is LNHDA, CDR2 SQIVND (reference sequence). With 1 base removed from V and 0 bases from J, the gap between germline ends came to 11 bases. The CDR3 length is 16 residues. Per the study methods: Reference gene primers were amplified, and this amplification served to estimate nucleated cell counts. Profiled with immunoSEQ multiplex PCR; TCRdb holds only in-frame clones, not every one. The DNA gave D and trimming, while V, J and clone size come from that table. The sample records tens of thousands of clones, 85% to 90% being singletons. The sequence was collected from a man between 65 and 80 years old with active or convalescent COVID-19. Material: peripheral blood. This chain joins TRBV19 and TRBJ2-3; tentatively, D is TRBD2 (6 bases). The CDR3 DNA reads as TGTGCCAGTAGTATAGGGGGCGGGAAAAGCACAGATACGCAGTATTTT. Protein sequence: CASSIGGGKSTDTQYF.